The 12 T cell receptor beta chains presented below share a single source sample, sequenced in a study of T cell repertoires in cytomegalovirus infection. These receptors are not linked to any known antigen. TCRdb recomputed calls from the reads with MiXCR, one row per CDR3 protein. The data show roughly 800,000 distinct CDR3 sequences, 25% to 35% seen once. This sample comprised cultured CD8+ T cells from PBMCs, obtained from culture after CMV antigen stimulation. All receptors come from a human donor in good health (CMV status not recorded). Some clones in this sample may be carry-over from other donors' samples.

The chain's CDR3 is CASSQDRAVYGYTF. The CDR3 coding sequence is TGTGCCAGCAGCCAAGACCGGGCTGTCTATGGCTACACCTTC. The chain has TRBV3-1 and TRBJ1-2; D call uncertain. Per germline, CDR1 LGHDT and CDR2 YNNKEL (reference sequence). The CDR3 loop spans 14 amino acids. V dropped 0 bases and J dropped 4 bases, with 9 bases sitting between them.

The CDR3 nucleotides read TGTGCCAGCAGTTCGGGACAGCTTCGCACAGATACGCAGTATTTT. This translates into CASSSGQLRTDTQYF. The gene calls are TRBV28 and TRBJ2-3; 7 positions match TRBD1. In germline, CDR1 is MDHEN, CDR2 SYDVKM. J lost 1 base, V lost 4 bases, and 5 bases had no gene match. This CDR3 region has 15 residues.

This clonotype was found many times. In nucleotides, the CDR3 is TGTGCCAGCAGCTCGGTAGGGGGAAGGGACACTGAAGCTTTCTTT. This sequence encodes CASSSVGGRDTEAFF. The chain joins TRBV7-9 to TRBJ1-1; D may be TRBD1 (6 bases). The V end was cut by 4 bases, the J end by 3 bases, with 15 bases between. CDR1 SEHNR and CDR2 FQNEAQ come from the germline V gene (reference sequence). The CDR3 has 15 amino acids.

The gene calls are TRBV4-1 and TRBJ2-7; no clear D. CDR1 and CDR2 (germline): MGHRA, YSYEKL. The CDR3 totals 13 residues. V lost 4 bases to trimming and J lost 4 bases, with 11 bases between them. The CDR3: CASSPDLRYEQYF. The CDR3 region has the DNA TGCGCCAGCAGCCCAGATCTGCGTTACGAGCAGTACTTC.

CDR3 amino acids: CASYREETQYF. The CDR3 coding sequence is TGTGCCAGCTACAGGGAAGAGACCCAGTACTTC. This sequence joins TRBV6-2 or TRBV6-3 and TRBJ2-5, with D possibly matching TRBD1 (6 bases). This CDR3 spans 11 amino acids. Germline V gene lookup returns CDR1 MNHEY and CDR2 SVGEGT. Trimming shortened V by 8 bases and J by 3 bases, and 7 bases separated the two germline ends.

Concerning this clonotype itself: A read error may produce the germline difference seen at one junction end. CDR3 nucleotides: TGTGCCAGCAGCTTGGAGGGGCGCGGTGGCTACACCTTC. This gives the protein CASSLEGRGGYTF. The chain recombines TRBV5-3 with TRBJ1-2; maybe TRBD1 (5 bases). TRBV5-3 carries the ORF label, with uncertain function. The length of the CDR3 is 13 residues.

This clonotype was picked up a small number of times. This chain links TRBV27 with TRBJ2-7, with TRBD1 identical over 8 bases. V was pared by 4 bases and J by 0 bases, with 2 bases of the junction left unmatched. Germline CDR1 reads MNHEY; CDR2 reads SMNVEV (reference sequence). This CDR3 has 14 amino acids. The CDR3 here is CASSSDRDSYEQYV. The DNA of the CDR3 is TGTGCCAGCAGTTCGGACAGGGACTCCTACGAGCAGTACGTC.

This rearrangement joins TRBV12-3 or TRBV12-4 to TRBJ1-2; 7 bases agree with TRBD1. V lost 5 bases to trimming and J lost 1 base; unmatched junction nucleotides: 4. The CDR3 has 14 amino acids. CDR3 sequence reads: CASSRQGGNYGYTF. CDR3 bases: TGTGCCAGCAGTCGACAGGGAGGTAACTATGGCTACACCTTC.

This clonotype turned up a few times. CDR3 loop: CASSDRDGGSGGYTF. In nucleotides, the CDR3 is TGTGCCAGCAGTGACCGGGACGGGGGTAGCGGTGGCTACACCTTC. This chain joins TRBV28 and TRBJ1-2; the D gene is possibly TRBD1 (5 bases). Trimming removed 5 bases at V and 7 bases at J, with 20 bases between. Germline CDR1 and CDR2: MDHEN and SYDVKM. The CDR3 is made up of 15 amino acids.

The sample holds a few counts of this clonotype. V and J are TRBV2 and TRBJ2-3; 9 bases are a match to TRBD1. J lost 8 bases, V lost 11 bases, and 5 bases had no gene match. The CDR3 spans 11 residues. Looked up from germline, CDR1 is SNHLY and CDR2 is FYNNEI. This CDR3 reads CASLTGGTQYF. The CDR3 DNA follows: TGTGCCTCGTTGACAGGGGGTACGCAGTATTTT.

In this sample, this clonotype turned up many times. The V and J genes are TRBV7-8 and TRBJ2-7, with 12 positions matching TRBD1. Trimming took 5 bases from V and 2 from J; bases not matched to a gene: 4. Germline lookup yields CDR1 SGHVS and CDR2 FQNEAQ. The CDR3 contains 15 residues. The CDR3 DNA reads as TGTGCCAGCAGCACCCGGGACAGGGGGCCCTACGAGCAGTACGTC. Translation: CASSTRDRGPYEQYV.

The V call is TRBV27, the J call TRBJ1-2, with D perhaps TRBD1 (5 bases). The CDR3 covers 13 residues. Trimming cost V 9 bases and J 2 bases, with 13 bases left between them. The germline V gene has CDR1 MNHEY and CDR2 SMNVEV (reference sequence). For the CDR3, the DNA is TGTGCCAGTTGGGACGGCACCAACTATGGCTACACCTTC. Translating it yields CASWDGTNYGYTF.